This is a list of T cell receptor beta chains from one sample in a study of cytomegalovirus exposure and HLA in healthy donors. Sequenced by immunoSEQ multiplex PCR; TCRdb stores in-frame clones only, minus some. There are about 160,000 clones in the sample; around 80% occur only once, and around 4.4% lies in the top ten. The sample was PBMCs. These receptors originate from a woman between 45 and 60 years old in good health and CMV-seropositive. CDR3s include the opening cysteine and the closing phenylalanine or tryptophan. A D gene is named only where the DNA matches it firmly. Clone sizes are given selectively: once, few, many, or a class where the clone is expanded.

CDR3 DNA	CDR3 protein	clone size	D gene	V gene	J gene
TGTGCCAGTAGTATCCCCCGAGGACAGAGGAACACTGAAGCTTTCTTT	CASSIPRGQRNTEAFF	NA	NA	TRBV19	TRBJ1-1
TGTGCCATCAGTGAGTTACTCGGCCAGGGAGAGACCCAGTACTTC	CAISELLGQGETQYF	NA	NA	TRBV10-3	TRBJ2-5
TGTGCCAGCAGCTTATCCGGGTCCACAGATACGCAGTATTTT	CASSLSGSTDTQYF	NA	NA	TRBV7-6	TRBJ2-3
TGTGCCAGCAGCTGGCAGATCACAGATACGCAGTATTTT	CASSWQITDTQYF	once	NA	TRBV11-1	TRBJ2-3
TGTGCCAGCTCACCTCCCCCGGGTCAGCCCCAGCATTTT	CASSPPPGQPQHF	NA	NA	TRBV18	TRBJ1-5
TGTGCCAGCAGCCTCGCCCACAGGGTTAACTATGGCTACACCTTC	CASSLAHRVNYGYTF	once	NA	TRBV11-2	TRBJ1-2
TGTGCCAGCGGGACAGGGGTATGGCAAGAGACCCAGTACTTC	CASGTGVWQETQYF	NA	TRBD1	TRBV25-1	TRBJ2-5
TGTGCCAGCAGTCCCGGGGGTAGCCTCACAGATACGCAGTATTTT	CASSPGGSLTDTQYF	many	NA	TRBV6-5	TRBJ2-3
TGTGCCACCAGCAGAGATAGGGAGTTAGATACGCAGTATTTT	CATSRDRELDTQYF	NA	NA	TRBV15	TRBJ2-3
TGTGCCAGCAGCTTAGATGGGACAGGGAGCTCCTACGAGCAGTACTTC	CASSLDGTGSSYEQYF	NA	TRBD1	TRBV7-2	TRBJ2-7
TGCGCCAGCAGTGTAGGGGGTCCCGGGGAGCTGTTTTTT	CASSVGGPGELFF	few	NA	TRBV10-1	TRBJ2-2
TGTGCCAGCAGCTCACCGACAGGGACGGGTGAAAAACTGTTTTTT	CASSSPTGTGEKLFF	few	TRBD1	TRBV5-4	TRBJ1-4
TGTGCCAGCAGCTCCTTAGCGGGGGTAGAGAACGAGCAGTACTTC	CASSSLAGVENEQYF	NA	TRBD2	TRBV5-4	TRBJ2-7
TGTGCCAGCTCACCGTCAGGGATGAACACCGGGGAGCTGTTTTTT	CASSPSGMNTGELFF	NA	NA	TRBV18	TRBJ2-2
TGTGCCAGTAGTCCTCTCCTGGAGGGGTTTGGTGGCTACACCTTC	CASSPLLEGFGGYTF	NA	NA	TRBV19	TRBJ1-2
TGTGCCAGCAAAAGGGGACTCCCTTTGCGCGACAATGAGCAGTTCTTC	CASKRGLPLRDNEQFF	NA	NA	TRBV2	TRBJ2-1
TGTGCCAGCAGCCCCGGGGGGGGCGGGTACGAGCAGTACTTC	CASSPGGGGYEQYF	NA	TRBD2	TRBV7-2	TRBJ2-7